A single sample gave rise to the 25 T cell receptor beta chains below, sequenced in a study of blood T cells in healthy people across ages. Primed by a sample-barcoded 5' primer and a J-beta primer mix, a second PCR proceeded for about 7 to 11 cycles. One entry per CDR3 protein results from TCRdb running MiXCR on the 5' RACE reads. Of just over 1 million distinct CDR3 sequences listed, 45% are singletons. Specimen: blood. These receptors came from an older woman in good health.

In this sample, this clonotype turned up a few times. The CDR3 loop reads CASSFGQSNEKLFF. The CDR3 bases are TGCGCCAGCAGCTTCGGACAGTCAAATGAAAAACTGTTTTTT. The V gene is TRBV5-1, the J gene TRBJ1-4; D possibly corresponds to TRBD1 (6 bases). Trimming stripped 2 bases from V and 5 bases from J, with 10 bases between. Germline V gene data show CDR1 as SGHRS and CDR2 as YFSETQ. The CDR3 contains 14 residues.

The V and J genes are TRBV6-6 and TRBJ2-7; 11 positions agree with TRBD2. The CDR3 extends over 15 amino acids. Germline-derived CDR1 and CDR2 are MNHNY and SVGAGI (reference sequence). Trimming removed 5 bases from V and 3 bases from J; junction bases left unmatched: 6. The CDR3 loop reads CASSGRLAGRYEQYF. CDR3 DNA sequence: TGTGCCAGCAGTGGGCGACTAGCGGGACGCTACGAGCAGTACTTC.

The chain recombines TRBV7-9 with TRBJ2-3; no definite D call. V shed 0 bases and J shed 2 bases, with 3 bases lying between them. CDR3 size: 13 residues. Germline lookup yields CDR1 SEHNR and CDR2 FQNEAQ (reference sequence). The CDR3 region is CASSLADTDTQYF. The CDR3 bases are TGTGCCAGCAGCTTAGCGGACACAGATACGCAGTATTTT.

The DNA of the CDR3 is TGTGCCAGCGGGAGGGGGCAGGGAGACTATGGCTACACCTTC. Translated, it gives CASGRGQGDYGYTF. The chain joins TRBV6-5 to TRBJ1-2, with 7 bases matching TRBD1. The trim removed 8 bases at V and 3 bases at J, leaving 9 bases unmatched. There are 14 residues in the CDR3. Germline loops: CDR1 MNHEY, CDR2 SVGAGI.

The chain recombines TRBV15 with TRBJ2-1; D is unresolved. Trimming took 0 bases from V and 1 from J, leaving 13 bases between them. CDR1 is LNHNV, CDR2 YYDKDF, per germline (reference sequence). CDR3 length: 17 amino acids. The CDR3 sequence: CATSRELHGTSYNEQFF. For the CDR3, the DNA is TGTGCCACCAGCAGAGAATTACACGGAACTTCCTACAATGAGCAGTTCTTC.

Of note for this clonotype: The CDR3 carries no conserved terminal phenylalanine or tryptophan, so it likely arises from a read error. The chain uses TRBV5-1 and TRBJ2-7; 7 bases are shared with TRBD2. Germline V lookup: CDR1 SGHRS, CDR2 YFSETQ. With V trimmed by 2 bases and J by 4 bases, 12 bases remained unmatched. The CDR3 sequence is 16 residues long. CDR3 sequence (DNA): TGCGCCAGCAGCTTTGGGGACCGGGACTACGCGTACGAGCAGTACTAC. The encoded protein is CASSFGDRDYAYEQYY.

This clonotype was seen a single time. This chain joins TRBV6-2 or TRBV6-3 and TRBJ2-7; 10 bases agree with TRBD2. V dropped 2 bases and J dropped 0; count of bases not matched to a gene: 4. The CDR3 extends over 16 amino acids. Germline V CDR1 and CDR2: MNHEY, SVGEGT. In DNA, the CDR3 is TGTGCCAGCAGTTACCCTCTAGCGGGAGTCTCCTACGAGCAGTACTTC. It specifies CASSYPLAGVSYEQYF.

The V call is TRBV5-1, the J call TRBJ2-5; D possibly corresponds to TRBD2 (5 bases). There are 15 residues in the CDR3. With 0 bases removed from V and 4 bases from J, the gap between germline ends came to 13 bases. CDR1 SGHRS and CDR2 YFSETQ come from the germline V gene. CDR3 residues: CASSLAWQAGETQYF. The CDR3 DNA follows: TGCGCCAGCAGCTTGGCCTGGCAGGCGGGAGAGACCCAGTACTTC.

This rearrangement joins TRBV12-3 or TRBV12-4 to TRBJ2-1; D gene uncertain. The CDR3 consists of 12 residues. The V end was cut by 0 bases, the J end by 9 bases, with 6 bases between. CDR3 residues: CASSLASFEQFF. The DNA for the CDR3 is TGTGCCAGCAGTTTAGCGAGCTTTGAGCAGTTCTTC.

A few counts support this clonotype. The V gene is TRBV20-1, the J gene TRBJ2-7; 8 bases map to TRBD1. The DNA matches TRBJ2-5 better at its end, which makes the J call doubtful. Germline lookup yields CDR1 DFQATT and CDR2 SNEGSKA (reference sequence). The CDR3 length is 14 residues. This CDR3 reads CSASLKTGVETQYF. In DNA form, the CDR3 reads TGCAGTGCTAGCCTAAAGACAGGGGTCGAGACCCAGTACTTC.

This clonotype was seen only a few times. The V gene is TRBV15, the J gene TRBJ2-7; maybe TRBD2 (7 bases). CDR1 and CDR2 (germline): LNHNV, YYDKDF (reference sequence). This CDR3 has 16 amino acids. Trimming pared 3 bases from V and 0 bases from J, leaving 15 bases between. The chain's CDR3 is CATSRTGASGSYEQYF. Here the CDR3 DNA reads TGTGCCACCAGCAGGACGGGGGCTAGCGGCTCCTACGAGCAGTACTTC.

The chain employs TRBV6-5 and TRBJ2-5; D might be TRBD1 (6 bases). CDR1 MNHEY and CDR2 SVGAGI come from the germline V gene. Trimming cost V 6 bases and J 9 bases, with 11 bases left between them. The length of the CDR3 is 11 residues. As DNA, the CDR3 is TGTGCCAGCAGCGAGCCAGGGGCCCAGTACTTC. Translated, it gives CASSEPGAQYF.

Points on this clonotype: One end of the junction fails to match germline, which may point to a read error. The CDR3 coding sequence is TGTGTCACCAGCATCCTGGGACAGATCAACCAAGAGACCCAGTACTTC. Residues: CVTSILGQINQETQYF. This rearrangement joins TRBV15 to TRBJ2-5; 7 bases agree with TRBD1. CDR3 size: 16 residues. The germline V gene encodes CDR1 LNHNV and CDR2 YYDKDF (reference sequence).

A few counts support this clonotype. The rearrangement joins TRBV10-3 to TRBJ2-2; a possible D gene is TRBD1 (6 bases). Trimming pared 11 bases from V and 6 bases from J, leaving 19 bases between. Looked up from germline, CDR1 is ENHRY and CDR2 is SYGVKD. CDR3 size: 14 residues. The CDR3 loop reads CAAGVVVGPGELFF. The CDR3 DNA sequence: TGTGCCGCAGGGGTGGTTGTAGGCCCCGGGGAGCTGTTTTTT.

The rearrangement links TRBV5-1 to TRBJ2-5; a weak D match, TRBD1 (6 bases). The DNA end is a closer match to TRBJ2-7, so the J assignment may be wrong. The length of the CDR3 is 14 residues. Germline V gene sequence: CDR1 SGHRS, CDR2 YFSETQ. CDR3 nucleotides: TGCGCCAGCAGCAAAGACAGGCCCCAATACGAGCAGTACTTC. It translates to CASSKDRPQYEQYF.

The CDR3 loop reads CASSADGQGSYNEQFF. The CDR3 region has the DNA TGTGCCAGCAGCGCAGATGGACAGGGCTCCTACAATGAGCAGTTCTTC. The chain has TRBV11-3 and TRBJ2-1; 8 bases fit TRBD1. This CDR3 is built from 16 residues. CDR1 and CDR2 (germline): SGHNT, YENEEA. Germline trimming cut 5 bases from V and 0 bases from J; bases unmatched to any gene: 6. Full variable domain (remainder filled in from reference TRBV11-3 and TRBJ2-1): EAGVVQSPRYKIIEKKQPVAFWCNPISGHNTLYWYLQNLGQGPELLIRYENEEAVDDSQLPKDRFSAERLKGVDSTLKIQPAELGDSAVYLCASSADGQGSYNEQFFGPGTRLTVL.

The rearrangement joins TRBV5-1 to TRBJ2-7; TRBD1 aligns across 7 bases. After removal of 7 bases from V and 0 bases from J, the junction contained 7 bases not matched to a gene. This CDR3 is built from 14 residues. Germline-derived CDR1 and CDR2 are SGHRS and YFSETQ. The CDR3 protein is CASGSGDSSYEQYF. DNA for the CDR3: TGCGCCAGCGGCTCTGGGGACAGCTCCTACGAGCAGTACTTC.

There are a few counts of this clonotype. The V and J genes are TRBV30 and TRBJ1-5; no firm D call. The CDR3 sequence is 15 residues long. CDR1 and CDR2 from the germline V gene are GTSNPN and SVGIG (reference sequence). Trimming cost V 1 base and J 1 base, with 11 bases left between them. The CDR3 sequence is CAWSALVGSNQPQHF. The CDR3 region has the DNA TGTGCCTGGAGTGCCCTCGTCGGAAGCAATCAGCCCCAGCATTTT.

The rearrangement joins TRBV27 to TRBJ2-1; 9 nucleotides match TRBD1. There are 15 residues in the CDR3. V was clipped by 6 bases and J by 9 bases; unmatched bases: 12. CDR1 MNHEY and CDR2 SMNVEV come from the germline V gene (reference sequence). The chain's CDR3 is CASSYTGTGRVEQFF. As DNA, the CDR3 is TGTGCCAGCAGCTATACCGGGACAGGGCGTGTTGAGCAGTTCTTC.

In the case of this clonotype: The junction departs from germline at one end; a sequencing error may be responsible. This chain connects TRBV25-1 to TRBJ1-2; no clear D. The CDR3 covers 11 residues. Germline V gene data show CDR1 as MGHDK and CDR2 as SYGVNS. The CDR3 reads CACSETAGYTF. DNA of the CDR3: TGTGCCTGCAGTGAAACGGCTGGCTACACCTTC.

The chain has TRBV28 and TRBJ2-7; 12 bases line up with TRBD2. Per the germline V gene, CDR1 is MDHEN and CDR2 is SYDVKM. Unmatched junction bases numbered 8, after V lost 4 bases and J lost 1 base. The CDR3 is made up of 17 amino acids. CDR3 amino acids: CASSSPRGLAGSYEQYF. The CDR3 DNA follows: TGTGCCAGCAGTTCCCCACGGGGACTAGCGGGTTCCTACGAGCAGTACTTC. The complete variable domain, with remaining parts taken from reference TRBV28 and TRBJ2-7, reads DVKVTQSSRYLVKRTGEKVFLECVQDMDHENMFWYRQDPGLGLRLIYFSYDVKMKEKGDIPEGYSVSREKKERFSLILESASTNQTSMYLCASSSPRGLAGSYEQYFGPGTRLTVT.

This clonotype has more than one count but fewer than ten. V is TRBV27 and J is TRBJ2-4; D is perhaps TRBD2 (5 bases). The J call may be incorrect, as the DNA end agrees better with TRBJ2-7. This CDR3 spans 15 amino acids. Per the germline V gene, CDR1 is MNHEY and CDR2 is SMNVEV (reference sequence). The CDR3 DNA follows: TGTGCCAGCTGGACTTGGGCGGGCGACGCCTACGAGCAGTACTTC. Protein product: CASWTWAGDAYEQYF.

This clonotype was observed a handful of times. The rearrangement uses TRBV25-1 and TRBJ2-3, with D perhaps TRBD1 (6 bases). The V gene lost 2 bases and the J gene lost 3 bases, with 15 bases spanning the gap. Germline V gene sequence: CDR1 MGHDK, CDR2 SYGVNS. The CDR3 totals 16 residues. The CDR3: CASSEPRGGGTDTQYF. In nucleotides, the CDR3 is TGTGCCAGCAGTGAACCCAGGGGCGGTGGAACAGATACGCAGTATTTT.

The chain joins TRBV6-2 or TRBV6-3 to TRBJ2-2; 7 nucleotides line up with TRBD2. The junction had 13 bases not matched to a gene; V was cut back by 6 bases and J by 6 bases. This CDR3 is built from 16 residues. Per the germline V gene, CDR1 is MNHEY and CDR2 is SVGEGT. The CDR3 protein is CASRPQRGQGAGELFF. CDR3 nucleotides: TGTGCCAGCAGGCCCCAGCGGGGTCAGGGAGCCGGGGAGCTGTTTTTT.

The chain combines TRBV6-2 or TRBV6-3 with TRBJ2-1, with 7 nucleotides matching TRBD2. Germline loops: CDR1 MNHEY, CDR2 SVGEGT. This CDR3 comprises 14 residues. Germline trimming cut 8 bases from V and 3 bases from J; bases unmatched to any gene: 7. CDR3 coding DNA: TGTGCCAGCCTCCGGGGGGTAGGCTACAATGAGCAGTTCTTC. Translation: CASLRGVGYNEQFF.